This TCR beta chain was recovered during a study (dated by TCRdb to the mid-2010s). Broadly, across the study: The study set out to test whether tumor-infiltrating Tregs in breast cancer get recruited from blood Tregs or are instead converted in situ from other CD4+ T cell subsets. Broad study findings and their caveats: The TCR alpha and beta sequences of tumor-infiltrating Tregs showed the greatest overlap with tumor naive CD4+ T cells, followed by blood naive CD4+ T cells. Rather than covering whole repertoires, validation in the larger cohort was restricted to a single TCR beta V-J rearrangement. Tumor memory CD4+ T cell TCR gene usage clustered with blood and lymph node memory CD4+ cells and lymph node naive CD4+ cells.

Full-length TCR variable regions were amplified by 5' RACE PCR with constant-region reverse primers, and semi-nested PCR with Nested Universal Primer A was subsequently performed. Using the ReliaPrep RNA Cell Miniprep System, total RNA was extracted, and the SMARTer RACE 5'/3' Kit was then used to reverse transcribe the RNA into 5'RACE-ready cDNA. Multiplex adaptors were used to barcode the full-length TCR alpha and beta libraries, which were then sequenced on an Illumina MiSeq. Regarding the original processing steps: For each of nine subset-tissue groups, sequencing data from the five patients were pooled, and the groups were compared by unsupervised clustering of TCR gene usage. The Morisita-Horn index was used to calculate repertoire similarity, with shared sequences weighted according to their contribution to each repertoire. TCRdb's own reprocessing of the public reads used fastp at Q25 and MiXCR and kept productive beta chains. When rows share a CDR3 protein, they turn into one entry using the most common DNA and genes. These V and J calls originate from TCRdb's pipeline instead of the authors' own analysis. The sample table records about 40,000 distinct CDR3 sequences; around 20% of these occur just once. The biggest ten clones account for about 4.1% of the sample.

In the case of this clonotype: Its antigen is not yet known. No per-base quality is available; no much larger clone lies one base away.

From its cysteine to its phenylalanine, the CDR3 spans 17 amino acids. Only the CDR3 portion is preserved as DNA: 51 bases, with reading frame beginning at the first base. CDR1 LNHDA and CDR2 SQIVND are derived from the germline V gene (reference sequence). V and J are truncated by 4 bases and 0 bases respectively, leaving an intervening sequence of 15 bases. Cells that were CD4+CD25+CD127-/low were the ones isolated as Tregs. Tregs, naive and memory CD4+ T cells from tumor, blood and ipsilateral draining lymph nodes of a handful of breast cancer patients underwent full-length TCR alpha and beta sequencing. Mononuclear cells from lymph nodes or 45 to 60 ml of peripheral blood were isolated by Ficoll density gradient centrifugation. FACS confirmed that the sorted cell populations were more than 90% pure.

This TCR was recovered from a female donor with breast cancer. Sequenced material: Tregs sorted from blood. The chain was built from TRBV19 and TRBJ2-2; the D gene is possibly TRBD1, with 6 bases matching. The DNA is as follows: TGTGCCAGTAGTACTATCGGGACATATCCGAACACCGGGGAGCTGTTTTTT. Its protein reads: CASSTIGTYPNTGELFF.